These T cell receptor beta chains were read from a single sample in a study of CD8 T cells in ankylosing spondylitis. TCRdb processed the 5' RACE reads anew with MiXCR; each CDR3 protein has one entry. The sample includes 380,000 or so distinct CDR3 sequences, roughly 20% of them seen just once. Sequencing was performed on blood, either unsorted or a sorted T cell fraction (not recorded which). These receptor sequences come from a male donor with ankylosing spondylitis or in good health (not recorded which). Each CDR3 is given without its conserved first and last residue. Fields, in order: J gene, V gene, CDR3 protein.

>TRBJ1-2|TRBV6-1
ASSRTGLSDYGYT
>TRBJ2-7|TRBV6-4
ASSPGSGREQY
>TRBJ2-1|TRBV27
ASSSLAEQF
>TRBJ2-5|TRBV7-9
ASSPHRDRELQETQY
>TRBJ1-1|TRBV28
ASRLIPTEAF
>TRBJ1-1|TRBV4-1
ASSQGQGLGNTEAF
>TRBJ2-1|TRBV18
ASSPDFNEQF
>TRBJ1-1|TRBV4-1
ASSPTGLTEAF
>TRBJ2-7|TRBV5-8
ASSLAASSYEQY
>TRBJ2-3|TRBV9
ASSGSGGAGDTQY
>TRBJ1-2|TRBV29-1
SVAAGNYGYT
>TRBJ2-5|TRBV7-9
ASSLSGGGVAETQY
>TRBJ2-2|TRBV3-1
ASSQESWDRAITNTGELF
>TRBJ2-1|TRBV5-1
ASSLADRIYNEQF
>TRBJ2-2|TRBV12-3/TRBV12-4
ASHPGTGGLGELF
>TRBJ2-1|TRBV6-5
ASGRQGGEQF
>TRBJ2-3|TRBV5-4
ASSPDSLTSTDTQY